This T cell receptor (beta chain) derives from a study of tumor-infiltrating lymphocytes in primary liver carcinoma. Out of unsorted whole blood came the blood RNA, and germline DNA was extracted as well. This CDR3 is 13 amino acids long. The germline gives CDR1 MNHEY, CDR2 SVGAGI. V dropped 5 bases and J dropped 8 bases, with 12 bases sitting between them. Using a constant-region primer together with ProtoScript II reverse transcriptase, TCR beta cDNA was made from roughly 500 ng of total RNA. Slightly modified ARM-PCR, run as three nested multiplex PCR rounds, produced the TCR beta libraries. The opening two PCR rounds, approximately 10 cycles each, paired TRBV1-TRBV30 forward primers with a C-beta reverse primer. TCRdb reprocessed the multiplex PCR reads via MiXCR and lists one record per CDR3 protein. This table has 310,000 or so distinct CDR3 sequences, 45% to 70% appearing once. There are a few counts of this clonotype.

Sequencing was done on a sample of peripheral blood. The receptor comes from a woman younger than 45 with primary liver carcinoma and hepatitis B virus infection. This chain connects TRBV6-5 to TRBJ1-4, with D uncertain. CDR3 residues: CASSRVVREKLFF. CDR3 DNA sequence: TGTGCCAGCAGTCGGGTAGTCCGGGAAAAACTGTTTTTT.